Each of the 18 T cell receptor beta chains below was sequenced from the same sample in a study of OX40 agonist ivuxolimab in advanced cancers. Data came from immunoSEQ multiplex PCR; TCRdb stores just in-frame clones and leaves some out. The data hold under 85,000 clones, with approximately 86% observed a single time. The sequenced sample was CD4+ or CD8+ T cells sorted from blood, obtained in a trial of the OX40 agonist ivuxolimab. These receptors came from an adult with an advanced solid tumor such as melanoma, head and neck, liver or kidney cancer.

The chain links TRBV28 to TRBJ2-5, with TRBD2 identical over 10 bases. There are 17 residues in the CDR3. The germline CDR1 and CDR2 sequences are MDHEN and SYDVKM. Trimming cost V 2 bases and J 1 base; bases outside gene matches: 7. The CDR3 DNA reads TGTGCCAGCAGTTTAATAGCGGGGGGAGGGGCCCAAGAGACCCAGTACTTC. This gives the protein CASSLIAGGGAQETQYF.

The chain recombines TRBV6-1 with TRBJ2-7; maybe TRBD1 (6 bases). Per germline, CDR1 MNHNS and CDR2 SASEGT. The CDR3 is made up of 13 amino acids. The V and J ends lost 6 bases and 2 bases respectively, with 11 bases between them. CDR3 amino acids: CASRVGQTYEQYF. CDR3 sequence (DNA): TGTGCCAGCAGGGTCGGACAGACCTACGAGCAGTACTTC.

V gene TRBV19 combines with J gene TRBJ1-1; the match to TRBD1 covers 7 bases. The CDR3 consists of 14 residues. Trimming at V came to 6 bases and at J to 0 bases, leaving 4 bases not matched to a gene. CDR1 is LNHDA, CDR2 SQIVND, per germline (reference sequence). The CDR3 nucleotides read TGTGCCAGTAGGGGGACAGATTTGAACACTGAAGCTTTCTTT. It specifies CASRGTDLNTEAFF.

The rearrangement uses TRBV5-1 and TRBJ1-3, with D perhaps TRBD1 (5 bases). The V gene lost 4 bases and the J gene lost 3 bases, with 11 bases spanning the gap. Looked up from germline, CDR1 is SGHRS and CDR2 is YFSETQ. This CDR3 is 14 amino acids long. Written as DNA, the CDR3 is TGCGCCAGCAGCCCCAGGGAGTATGGAAACACCATATATTTT. Encoded protein: CASSPREYGNTIYF.

V usage is TRBV18 and J usage is TRBJ1-5; D perhaps matches TRBD1 (6 bases). Germline V lookup: CDR1 KGHSH, CDR2 LQKENI. This CDR3 has 15 residues. Trimming stripped 6 bases from V and 4 bases from J, with 16 bases between. The CDR3 sequence is CASSKTEGGNQPQHF. The CDR3 nucleotides read TGTGCCAGCTCTAAGACAGAGGGGGGGAATCAGCCCCAGCATTTT. Full variable domain (missing parts from reference TRBV18 and TRBJ1-5): NAGVMQNPRHLVRRRGQEARLRCSPMKGHSHVYWYRQLPEEGLKFMVYLQKENIIDESGMPKERFSAEFPKEGPSILRIQQVVRGDSAAYFCASSKTEGGNQPQHFGDGTRLSIL.

The V gene is TRBV9, the J gene TRBJ1-4; TRBD1 agrees at 7 bases. Germline V lookup: CDR1 SGDLS, CDR2 YYNGEE. V lost 3 bases to trimming and J lost 8 bases; unmatched junction nucleotides: 10. This CDR3 has 15 residues. This CDR3 is CASSASGQWGEKLFF. In DNA form, the CDR3 reads TGTGCCAGCAGCGCCTCGGGACAGTGGGGCGAAAAACTGTTTTTT.

The chain employs TRBV12-1 and TRBJ2-2; the table calls TRBD2, which could not be checked here. TRBV12-1 has pseudogene status. CDR3 size: 16 residues. The CDR3 is CASSPLAGNNTGELFF. DNA for the CDR3: TGTGCCAGCAGCCCACTAGCGGGGAACAACACCGGGGAGCTGTTTTTT.

This chain uses TRBV2 with TRBJ2-3; TRBD2 matches at 10 bases. Trimming took 6 bases from V and 0 from J; bases not matched to a gene: 3. Germline-derived CDR1 and CDR2 are SNHLY and FYNNEI. The CDR3 extends over 15 amino acids. The CDR3 DNA sequence: TGTGCCAGCAGCCTACTAGCGGGAAGCACAGATACGCAGTATTTT. Protein: CASSLLAGSTDTQYF.

The rearrangement links TRBV25-1 to TRBJ1-5; D possibly corresponds to TRBD1 (6 bases). CDR1 is MGHDK and CDR2 is SYGVNS in the germline V gene. The CDR3 is 13 residues long. The V and J ends lost 6 bases and 7 bases respectively, with 13 bases between them. The CDR3 sequence: CASSRGREQPQHF. As DNA, the CDR3 is TGTGCCAGCAGCAGGGGACGGGAACAGCCCCAGCATTTT.

The chain combines TRBV19 with TRBJ2-6; 7 bases are shared with TRBD1. The CDR3 is 16 residues long. Germline loops: CDR1 LNHDA, CDR2 SQIVND (reference sequence). The junction had 7 bases not matched to a gene; V was cut back by 8 bases and J by 0 bases. In nucleotides, the CDR3 is TGTGCCAGTGAACGCCGGGACAGCTCTGGGGCCAACGTCCTGACTTTC. This gives the protein CASERRDSSGANVLTF.

This clone rates as medium-sized. The chain couples TRBV6-1 to TRBJ1-2, with no clear D. Trimming removed 2 bases from V and 0 bases from J, with 4 bases in between. The CDR3 consists of 13 residues. Germline CDR1 MNHNS, CDR2 SASEGT. Here the CDR3 reads CASSEQANYGYTF. The CDR3 bases are TGTGCCAGCAGTGAACAGGCTAACTATGGCTACACCTTC.

This clone is a singleton in its sample. The CDR3 sequence: CASSPLGLAGYHEQFF. The CDR3 region has the DNA TGCGCCAGCAGCCCCCTGGGACTAGCGGGATACCATGAGCAGTTCTTC. This chain connects TRBV5-1 to TRBJ2-1; 13 bases map to TRBD2. The V segment lost 4 bases and the J segment 8 bases; nucleotides outside the gene matches: 9. From germline, CDR1 is SGHRS and CDR2 YFSETQ. The length of the CDR3 is 16 residues.

V and J are TRBV5-1 and TRBJ1-4, with D possibly TRBD1 on 6 matching bases. The length of the CDR3 is 16 residues. CDR1 and CDR2 from the germline V gene are SGHRS and YFSETQ. V lost 4 bases and J lost 0, with 13 bases in between. CDR3 DNA: TGCGCCAGCAGCACGGGGCGACAGGCAACTAATGAAAAACTGTTTTTT. Protein sequence: CASSTGRQATNEKLFF.

This chain joins TRBV10-3 and TRBJ2-7; 7 bases align to TRBD1. J was trimmed by 5 bases and V by 6 bases; bases with no gene match: 4. The V gene's germline CDR1 is ENHRY and CDR2 SYGVKD. The CDR3 covers 12 residues. The CDR3 is CAIRVGTDEQYF. The CDR3 DNA reads as TGTGCCATCAGAGTTGGGACAGACGAGCAGTACTTC.

This clone was recorded a few times. This chain uses TRBV7-9 with TRBJ1-1; the match to TRBD1 covers 9 bases. J was trimmed by 5 bases and V by 5 bases; bases with no gene match: 6. Germline lookup yields CDR1 SEHNR and CDR2 FQNEAQ (reference sequence). There are 14 residues in the CDR3. The CDR3 is CASSLTGGRTEAFF. The DNA of the CDR3 is TGTGCCAGCAGCCTCACAGGGGGCAGGACTGAAGCTTTCTTT.

The V call is TRBV5-5, the J call TRBJ2-5, with 10 bases matching TRBD1. V dropped 3 bases and J dropped 4; count of bases not matched to a gene: 9. Germline CDR1 and CDR2: SGHKS and YYEKEE (reference sequence). The CDR3 spans 16 residues. CDR3 nucleotide sequence: TGTGCCAGCAGCTCCAGACAGGGGGCAGTAGGAGAGACCCAGTACTTC. Amino acid sequence: CASSSRQGAVGETQYF.

V gene TRBV6-5 combines with J gene TRBJ1-5; D unresolved. Germline V gene sequence: CDR1 MNHEY, CDR2 SVGAGI. Trimming removed 5 bases at V and 0 bases at J, with 11 bases between. This CDR3 is 15 amino acids long. CDR3 DNA: TGTGCCAGCAGTCCCGTTGGCCATAGCAATCAGCCCCAGCATTTT. This encodes CASSPVGHSNQPQHF.

This chain links TRBV4-3 with TRBJ2-2; a possible D gene is TRBD2 (6 bases). Germline CDR1 LGHNA, CDR2 YSLEER. The CDR3 has 17 amino acids. Trimming stripped 0 bases from V and 1 base from J, with 12 bases between. Written as DNA, the CDR3 is TGCGCCAGCAGCCAAGATTTACGGGGGAGGAACACCGGGGAGCTGTTTTTT. Its protein is CASSQDLRGRNTGELFF.